This TCR beta chain came from a study of T cell responses to AZD1222 COVID-19 vaccine (TCRdb year 2021). Regarding the research as a whole: AZD1222 recipients with second doses at about 4 weeks or about 12 weeks were pooled, because spike-specific TCR depth and breadth did not differ between schedules. Trial participants were enrolled by age into 18-55, 56-69 and 70-plus year subgroups, with roughly 150, 30 and 60 TCR-sequenced participants respectively. A total of approximately 240 trial participants underwent TCR sequencing, of whom roughly 210 had received two doses of AZD1222 and some 25 had received two doses of the MenACWY control vaccine.

Beyond this particular receptor, the publication reports: Because no day 14 peak-response samples were available, repertoires were characterized only after the peak T cell response. The whole spike protein was spanned by vaccine-associated CD4 TCRs, and dominant responses were seen in regions 160-218 and 743-854. Nearly half of unique spike-specific TCRs reportedly recognized epitopes outside regions mutated in the B.1.351 and B.1.1.7 variants. Participants were mostly white British and included more females than males, and it was suggested by the authors that clonal diversity may have been underestimated. Spike-specific TCR breadth and depth rose significantly after two AZD1222 doses compared with day 0 and with MenACWY recipients. Only five to seven AZD1222 recipients were SARS-CoV-2 seropositive at baseline, limiting conclusions about previously exposed vaccinees. In the small 56-69-year group, the increase in depth fell short of significance, most likely because of low power.

The time point label, as the study defines it: baseline before first vaccination. Samples from vaccinated people were obtained from the UK trials COV001 and COV002, which included a single-blind randomized controlled phase 2/3 trial of AZD1222 (ChAdOx1 nCoV-19) in healthy adults. For TCRbeta chain sequencing, PBMC samples from trial participants were taken at day 0 and at day 28 after the second dose. CDR1 and CDR2 are drawn from the germline V gene: MNHEY, SVGEGT. V is clipped by 5 bases and J by 0 bases, and the sequence between their germline boundaries is 14 bases long. Reading from cysteine to phenylalanine, the CDR3 counts 15 amino acids. Kept here is only the CDR3 DNA, which spans 45 bases and is read in frame from base 1. The CDR3 regions of human TCRbeta chains were analyzed by immunosequencing. In the source study's methods: Repertoire TCRs were matched against a reference library of SARS-CoV-2-specific TCRs generated with the MIRA antigen-specificity platform. Breadth was defined as the fraction of unique TCRs that were SARS-CoV-2-associated. Depth was defined as the fraction of total T cells that were SARS-CoV-2-associated. Using the MIRA data, each spike-specific TCR was mapped to the spike region that the TCR reacts to and placed in a CD4 or CD8 class. Log10-transformed breadth and depth values were compared by one-way ANOVA with Sidak's multiple comparisons tests. This is the immuneACCESS table as TCRdb keeps it, with only in-frame sequences that have V and J called. A part of the clones is gone; compared with another copy, unresolved V genes explain less than half, and the rest is unexplained. The V and J calls and clone size were taken over from that table, and D and trimming were inferred from the DNA. For this sample there are tens of thousands of clones; 70% to 90% appear just once. The ten largest clones take up more than 1.3% of the sample.

A word on this clone: Its specific antigen is unknown. No much larger clonotype is one base removed from it; base qualities were not supplied.

The sequence is built from TRBV6-2 or TRBV6-3 and TRBJ2-7, with the D gene too uncertain to name. Sample: peripheral blood, taken on day 0 of AZD1222 vaccination. The sequence came from an adult in good health. The nucleotides are TGTGCCAGCAGTCAGGTTTTGGCAGGCTCCTACGAGCAGTACTTC. Translated, it gives CASSQVLAGSYEQYF.